What follows describes a single T cell receptor beta chain. Its antigen is currently unknown. One junction end does not reproduce the germline sequence, and a read error may be involved. The data were obtained in a study of cytomegalovirus exposure and HLA in healthy donors. Study conclusions and caveats: Available immune exposure information covered CMV serostatus only. For presence/absence analyses, sequencing depth was assumed to be roughly uniform across donors. The study listed approximately 160 cytomegalovirus-associated TCR beta chains.

A multiplex PCR was run with 60 Vbeta primers and 13 Jbeta primers. Generated by immunoSEQ multiplex PCR, the TCRdb table keeps only in-frame clones and is missing some. The sample yields fewer than 150,000 clones, about 77% seen once. This sequence was found in a man aged 45-60 years in good health and CMV-seronegative. Sequences were obtained from PBMCs.

The DNA of the CDR3 is TGTGCTAGCAGCTTAGCGGCTAGCGGCAACACCGGGGAGCTGTTTTTT. Translated, it gives CASSLAASGNTGELFF. The chain employs TRBV7-7 and TRBJ2-2; 7 bases are shared with TRBD2. Per the germline V gene, CDR1 is SSHAT and CDR2 is FNYEAQ (reference sequence). The CDR3 contains 16 residues.